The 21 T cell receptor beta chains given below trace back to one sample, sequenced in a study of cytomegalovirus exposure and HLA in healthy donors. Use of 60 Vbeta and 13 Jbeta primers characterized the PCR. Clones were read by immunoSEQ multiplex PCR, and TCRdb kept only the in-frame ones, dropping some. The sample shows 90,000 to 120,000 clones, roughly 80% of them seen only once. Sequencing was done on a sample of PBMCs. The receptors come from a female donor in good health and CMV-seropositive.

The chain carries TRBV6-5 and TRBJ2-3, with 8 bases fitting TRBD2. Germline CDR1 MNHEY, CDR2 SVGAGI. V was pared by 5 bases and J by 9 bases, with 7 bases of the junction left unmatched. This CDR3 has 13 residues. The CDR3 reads CASSPQGLGTQYF. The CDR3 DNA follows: TGTGCCAGCAGTCCCCAGGGACTAGGGACGCAGTATTTT.

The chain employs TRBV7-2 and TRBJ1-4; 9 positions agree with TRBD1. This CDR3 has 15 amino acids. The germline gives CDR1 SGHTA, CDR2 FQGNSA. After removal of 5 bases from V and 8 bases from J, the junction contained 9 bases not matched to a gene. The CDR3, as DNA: TGTGCCAGCAGCCCCCCCGGGACAGGGCAAGAAAAACTGTTTTTT. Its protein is CASSPPGTGQEKLFF.

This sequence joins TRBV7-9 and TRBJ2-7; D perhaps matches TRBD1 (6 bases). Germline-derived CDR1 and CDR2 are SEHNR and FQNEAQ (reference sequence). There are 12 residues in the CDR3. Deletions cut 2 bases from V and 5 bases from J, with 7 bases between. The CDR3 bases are TGTGCCAGCAGCTTATCAGGGGACGAGCAGTACTTC. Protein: CASSLSGDEQYF.

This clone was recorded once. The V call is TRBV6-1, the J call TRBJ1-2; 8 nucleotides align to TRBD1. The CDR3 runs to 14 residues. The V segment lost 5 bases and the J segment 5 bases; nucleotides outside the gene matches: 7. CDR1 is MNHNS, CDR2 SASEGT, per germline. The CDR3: CASSTGTGLYGYTF. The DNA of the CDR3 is TGTGCCAGCAGTACCGGGACAGGTCTATATGGCTACACCTTC.

The CDR3 is CASTQLDTQYF. The DNA for the CDR3 is TGTGCCAGCACCCAATTAGATACCCAGTACTTC. The V gene is TRBV7-2, the J gene TRBJ2-5; D is ambiguous. Trimming cost V 7 bases and J 8 bases, with 11 bases left between them. CDR3 length: 11 residues. Germline assignment: CDR1 SGHTA and CDR2 FQGNSA.

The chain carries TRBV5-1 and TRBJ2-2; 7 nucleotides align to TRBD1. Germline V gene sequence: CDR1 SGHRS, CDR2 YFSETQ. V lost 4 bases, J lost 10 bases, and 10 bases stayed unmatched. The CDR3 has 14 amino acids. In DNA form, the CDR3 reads TGCGCCAGCAGCACCCTGACAGGGACAGTGGAGCTGTTTTTT. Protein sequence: CASSTLTGTVELFF.

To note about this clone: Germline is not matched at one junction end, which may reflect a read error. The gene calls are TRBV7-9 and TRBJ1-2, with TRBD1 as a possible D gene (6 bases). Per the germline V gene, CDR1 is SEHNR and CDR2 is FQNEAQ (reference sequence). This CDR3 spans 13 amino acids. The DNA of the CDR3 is TGTTCCAGCAGCTTGACAGGAGACTATGGCTACACCTTC. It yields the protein CSSSLTGDYGYTF.

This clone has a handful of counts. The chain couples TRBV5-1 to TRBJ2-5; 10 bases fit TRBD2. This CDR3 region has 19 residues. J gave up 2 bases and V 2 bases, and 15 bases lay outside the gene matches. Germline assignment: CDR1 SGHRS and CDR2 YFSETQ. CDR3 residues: CASSFPGLADGRGQETQYF. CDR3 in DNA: TGCGCCAGCAGCTTTCCTGGACTAGCGGATGGGAGAGGGCAAGAGACCCAGTACTTC.

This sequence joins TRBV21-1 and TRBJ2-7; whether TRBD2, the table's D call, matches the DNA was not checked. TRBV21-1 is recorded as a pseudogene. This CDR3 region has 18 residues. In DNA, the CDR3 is TGTGCCAGCAGCAAAGAGGGGACTAGCGGGAGGCGGGACTACGAGCAGTACTTC. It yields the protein CASSKEGTSGRRDYEQYF.

CDR3 region: CASSQEIRDSYEQYF. CDR3 sequence (DNA): TGCGCCAGCAGCCAAGAAATCCGGGACTCCTACGAGCAGTACTTC. This chain uses TRBV4-3 with TRBJ2-7; D possibly corresponds to TRBD2 (5 bases). The CDR3 totals 15 residues. The germline V gene has CDR1 LGHNA and CDR2 YSLEER. V lost 0 bases, J lost 0 bases, and 9 bases lay in between.

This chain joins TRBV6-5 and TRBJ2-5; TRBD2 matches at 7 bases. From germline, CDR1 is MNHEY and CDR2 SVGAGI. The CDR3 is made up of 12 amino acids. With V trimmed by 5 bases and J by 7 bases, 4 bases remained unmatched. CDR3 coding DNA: TGTGCCAGCAGTACCTGGGGGGGGACCCAGTACTTC. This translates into CASSTWGGTQYF.

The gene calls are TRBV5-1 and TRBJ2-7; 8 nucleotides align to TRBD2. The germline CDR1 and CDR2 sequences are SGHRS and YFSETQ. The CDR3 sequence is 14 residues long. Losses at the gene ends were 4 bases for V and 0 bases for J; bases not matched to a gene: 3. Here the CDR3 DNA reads TGCGCCAGCAGCCCCGGGGGGGCCTCCTACGAGCAGTACTTC. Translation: CASSPGGASYEQYF.

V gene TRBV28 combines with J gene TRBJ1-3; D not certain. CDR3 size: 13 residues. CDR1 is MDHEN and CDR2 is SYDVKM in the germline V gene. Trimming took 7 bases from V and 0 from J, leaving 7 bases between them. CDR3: CASTPYSGNTIYF. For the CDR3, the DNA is TGTGCCAGCACCCCTTACTCTGGAAACACCATATATTTT.

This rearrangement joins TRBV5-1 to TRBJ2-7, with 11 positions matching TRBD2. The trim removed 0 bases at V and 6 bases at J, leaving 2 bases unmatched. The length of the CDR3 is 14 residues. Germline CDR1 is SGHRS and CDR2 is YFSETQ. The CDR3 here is CASSLALAGGEQYF. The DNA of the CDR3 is TGCGCCAGCAGCTTGGCCCTAGCGGGAGGCGAGCAGTACTTC.

Written as DNA, the CDR3 is TGTGCCGAAGGGGACAGGTATGCAGATACGCAGTATTTT. Translated: CAEGDRYADTQYF. V is TRBV2 and J is TRBJ2-3; 8 nucleotides match TRBD1. CDR3 length equals 13 residues. J was trimmed by 4 bases and V by 11 bases; bases with no gene match: 8. The germline gives CDR1 SNHLY, CDR2 FYNNEI.

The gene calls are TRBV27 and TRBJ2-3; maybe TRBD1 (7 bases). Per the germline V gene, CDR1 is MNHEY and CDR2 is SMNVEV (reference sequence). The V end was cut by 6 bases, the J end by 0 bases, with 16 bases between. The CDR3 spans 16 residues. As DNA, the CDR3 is TGTGCCAGCAGGCTAGCGACAGGGTTGAGCACAGATACGCAGTATTTT. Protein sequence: CASRLATGLSTDTQYF.

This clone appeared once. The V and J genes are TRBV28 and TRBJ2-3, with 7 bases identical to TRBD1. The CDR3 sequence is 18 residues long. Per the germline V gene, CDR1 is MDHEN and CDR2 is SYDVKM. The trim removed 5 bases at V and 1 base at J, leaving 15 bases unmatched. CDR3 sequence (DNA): TGTGCCAGCAGTCCACAGGGGTTAGGATCATATGGCACAGATACGCAGTATTTT. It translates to CASSPQGLGSYGTDTQYF.

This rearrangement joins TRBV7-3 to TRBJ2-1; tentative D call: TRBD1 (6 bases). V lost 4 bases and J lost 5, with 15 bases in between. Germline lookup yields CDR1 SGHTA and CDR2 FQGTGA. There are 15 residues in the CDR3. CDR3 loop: CASSSPGTNNNEQFF. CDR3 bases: TGTGCCAGCAGCTCACCCGGGACAAACAACAATGAGCAGTTCTTC.

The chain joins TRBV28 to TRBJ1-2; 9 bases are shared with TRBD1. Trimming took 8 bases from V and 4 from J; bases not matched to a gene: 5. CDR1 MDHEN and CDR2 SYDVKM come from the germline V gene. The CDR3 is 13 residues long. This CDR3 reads CASLGQGFYGYTF. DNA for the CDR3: TGTGCCAGCCTAGGACAGGGGTTCTATGGCTACACCTTC.

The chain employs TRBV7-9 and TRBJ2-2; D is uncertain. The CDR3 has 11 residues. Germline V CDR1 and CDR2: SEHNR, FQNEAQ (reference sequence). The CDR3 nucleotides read TGTTCCATCCCTTCCGGCGGGGAGCTGTTTTTT. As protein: CSIPSGGELFF.

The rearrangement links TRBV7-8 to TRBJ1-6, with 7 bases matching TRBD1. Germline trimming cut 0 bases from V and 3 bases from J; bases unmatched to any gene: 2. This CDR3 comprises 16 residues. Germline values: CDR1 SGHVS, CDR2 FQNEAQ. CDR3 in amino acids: CASSLAGQVYNSPLHF. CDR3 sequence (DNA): TGTGCCAGCAGCTTAGCTGGACAGGTCTATAATTCACCCCTCCACTTT.